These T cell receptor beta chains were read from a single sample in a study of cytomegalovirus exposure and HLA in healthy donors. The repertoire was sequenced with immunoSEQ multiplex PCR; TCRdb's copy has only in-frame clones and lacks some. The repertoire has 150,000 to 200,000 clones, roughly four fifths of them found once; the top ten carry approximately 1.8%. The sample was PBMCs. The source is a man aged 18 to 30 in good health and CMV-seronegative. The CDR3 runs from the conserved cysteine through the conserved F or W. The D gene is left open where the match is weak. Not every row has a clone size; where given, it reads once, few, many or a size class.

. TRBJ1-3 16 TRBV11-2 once CASSSLGRGSGNTIYF TGTGCCAGCAGCTCCCTCGGCAGGGGCTCTGGAAACACCATATATTTT
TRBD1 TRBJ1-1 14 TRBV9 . CASSVDRENTEAFF TGTGCCAGCAGCGTCGACAGGGAGAACACTGAAGCTTTCTTT
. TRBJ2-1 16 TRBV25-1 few CASSLIGSGGYNEQFF TGTGCCAGCAGCCTAATAGGAAGTGGCGGTTACAATGAGCAGTTCTTC
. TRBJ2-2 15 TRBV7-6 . CASTSIRGSTGELFF TGTGCCAGCACCTCGATCAGGGGATCCACCGGGGAGCTGTTTTTT
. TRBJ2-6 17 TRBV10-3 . CAISEPGRGPGANVLTF TGTGCCATCAGTGAGCCGGGCAGAGGGCCTGGGGCCAACGTCCTGACTTTC
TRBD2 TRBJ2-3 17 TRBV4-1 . CASSHGLAGGPTDTQYF TGCGCCAGCAGCCACGGACTAGCGGGGGGGCCAACAGATACGCAGTATTTT
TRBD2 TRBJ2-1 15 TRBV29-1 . CSVEAGTSSYNEQFF TGCAGCGTTGAAGCGGGGACTAGCTCATACAATGAGCAGTTCTTC
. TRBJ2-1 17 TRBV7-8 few CASSLARTRNSYNEQFF TGTGCCAGCAGCTTAGCGCGCACTAGGAACTCCTACAATGAGCAGTTCTTC
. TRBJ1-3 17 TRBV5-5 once CASSSLRGGSSGNTIYF TGTGCCAGCAGCTCTCTTCGGGGGGGTTCGTCTGGAAACACCATATATTTT
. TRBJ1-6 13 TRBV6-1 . CAGRGPGGSPLHF TGTGCCGGAAGAGGTCCGGGAGGTTCACCCCTCCACTTT
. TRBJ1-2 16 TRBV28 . CASGQFLFTVNYGYTF TGTGCCAGCGGGCAGTTCTTGTTCACAGTTAACTATGGCTACACCTTC
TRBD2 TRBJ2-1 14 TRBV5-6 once CASRGLAGGWEQFF TGTGCCAGCAGGGGACTAGCGGGAGGTTGGGAGCAGTTCTTC
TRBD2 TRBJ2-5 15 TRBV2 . CASCEIGGSWETQYF TGTGCCAGTTGTGAAATAGGCGGGAGCTGGGAGACCCAGTACTTC
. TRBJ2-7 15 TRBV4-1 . CASSQDPGRSYEQYF TGCGCCAGCAGCCAAGATCCAGGGCGCTCCTACGAGCAGTACTTC
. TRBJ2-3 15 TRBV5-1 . CAFSVDGTSTDTQYF TGCGCCTTTTCCGTTGACGGGACTAGCACAGATACGCAGTATTTT
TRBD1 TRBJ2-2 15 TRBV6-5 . CASSGQGAFTGELFF TGTGCCAGCAGTGGACAGGGGGCTTTCACCGGGGAGCTGTTTTTT
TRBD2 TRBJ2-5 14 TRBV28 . CASSLLAGEETQYF TGTGCCAGCAGTTTACTAGCGGGAGAAGAGACCCAGTACTTC
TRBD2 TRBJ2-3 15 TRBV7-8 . CASSSSGQSTDTQYF TGTGCCAGCAGCTCTAGCGGGCAAAGCACAGATACGCAGTATTTT
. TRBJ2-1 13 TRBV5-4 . CASSLGQYNEQFF TGTGCCAGCAGCTTGGGGCAGTACAATGAGCAGTTCTTC
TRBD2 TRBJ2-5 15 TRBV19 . CASSAAGGPEETQYF TGTGCCAGTAGTGCCGCGGGGGGGCCGGAAGAGACCCAGTACTTC
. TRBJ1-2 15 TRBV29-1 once CSVEALTAQTVGYTF TGCAGCGTTGAAGCCCTGACTGCCCAGACTGTCGGCTACACCTTC
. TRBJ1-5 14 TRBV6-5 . CASSSGRVSQPQHF TGTGCCAGCAGTTCGGGGAGGGTGAGTCAGCCCCAGCATTTT
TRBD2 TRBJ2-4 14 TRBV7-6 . CASSLALAGDIQYF TGTGCCAGCAGCTTAGCCCTAGCGGGGGACATTCAGTACTTC
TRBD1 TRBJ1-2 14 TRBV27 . CASSLTGQGYGYTF TGTGCCAGCAGTTTAACCGGACAGGGCTATGGCTACACCTTC
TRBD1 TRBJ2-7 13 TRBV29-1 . CSAIRDRDHEQYF TGCAGCGCCATTCGGGACAGGGACCACGAGCAGTACTTC
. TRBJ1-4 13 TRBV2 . CASSVGVSTQLFF TGTGCCAGCAGTGTAGGGGTCTCGACACAACTGTTTTTT
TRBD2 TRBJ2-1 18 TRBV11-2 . CASSLRRLAGGPGNEQFF TGTGCCAGCAGCCTACGGCGACTAGCGGGAGGGCCGGGGAATGAGCAGTTCTTC
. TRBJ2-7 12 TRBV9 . CASSGATYEQYF TGTGCCAGCAGCGGGGCTACCTACGAGCAGTACTTC
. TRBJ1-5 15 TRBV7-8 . CASSPDRFFNQPQHF TGTGCCAGCAGCCCTGACAGGTTTTTTAATCAGCCCCAGCATTTT
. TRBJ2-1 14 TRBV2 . CASSLGIASDEQFF TGTGCCAGCAGTCTTGGAATAGCCTCGGATGAGCAGTTCTTC
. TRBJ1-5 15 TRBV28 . CASSIQGNSNQPQHF TGTGCCAGCAGCATTCAGGGGAATAGCAATCAGCCCCAGCATTTT
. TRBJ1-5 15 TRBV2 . CASSDFTGIIQPQHF TGTGCCAGCAGTGACTTTACAGGGATCATCCAGCCCCAGCATTTT
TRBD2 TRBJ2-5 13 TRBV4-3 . CASSQGEGETQYF TGCGCCAGCAGCCAAGGGGAGGGGGAGACCCAGTACTTC
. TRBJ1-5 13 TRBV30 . CAWSVVGNQPQHF TGTGCCTGGAGTGTAGTCGGGAATCAGCCCCAGCATTTT
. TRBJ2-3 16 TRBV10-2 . CASSGFGTRITDTQYF TGCGCCAGCAGTGGCTTCGGGACACGGATCACAGATACGCAGTATTTT
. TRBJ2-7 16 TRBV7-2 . CASSRRYGSITYEQYF TGTGCCAGCAGCCGCAGGTATGGCAGTATAACCTACGAGCAGTACTTC
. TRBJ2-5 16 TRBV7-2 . CASSLPPPRGQETQYF TGTGCCAGCAGCTTACCACCGCCCAGGGGCCAAGAGACCCAGTACTTC
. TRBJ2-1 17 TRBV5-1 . CASSWNPGRRNFDEQFF TGCGCCAGCAGCTGGAACCCAGGGCGAAGGAATTTCGATGAGCAGTTCTTC
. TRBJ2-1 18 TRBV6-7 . CASSYVFMGGEPYNEQFF TGTGCCAGCAGTTACGTATTTATGGGGGGAGAGCCTTACAATGAGCAGTTCTTC
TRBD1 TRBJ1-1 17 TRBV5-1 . CASSLPQGGTLNTEAFF TGCGCCAGCAGCTTGCCACAGGGGGGAACTCTGAACACTGAAGCTTTCTTT
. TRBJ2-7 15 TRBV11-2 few CASSLIPRAPYEQYF TGTGCCAGCAGCTTAATCCCGAGGGCCCCCTACGAGCAGTACTTC
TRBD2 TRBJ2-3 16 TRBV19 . CASSISPLAVGDTQYF TGTGCCAGTAGTATCTCTCCGCTAGCGGTCGGGGATACGCAGTATTTT
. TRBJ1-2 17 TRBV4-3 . CASSRDPDSSSFYGYTF TGCGCCAGCAGTCGCGACCCGGACAGCTCTTCGTTCTATGGCTACACCTTC
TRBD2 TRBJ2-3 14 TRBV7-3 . CASAGLAGTDTQYF TGTGCCAGCGCCGGACTAGCGGGCACAGATACGCAGTATTTT
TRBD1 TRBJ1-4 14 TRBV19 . CASNRGQGNEKLFF TGTGCCAGTAACCGGGGACAGGGAAATGAAAAACTGTTTTTT
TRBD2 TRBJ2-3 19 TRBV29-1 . CSVEERGVVGAGVTDTQYF TGCAGCGTTGAAGAGCGGGGGGTCGTCGGGGCGGGAGTCACAGATACGCAGTATTTT
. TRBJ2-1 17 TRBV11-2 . CASSLDPSGPPINEQFF TGTGCCAGCAGCTTAGATCCCAGCGGCCCACCCATCAATGAGCAGTTCTTC
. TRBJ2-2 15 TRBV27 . CASSLKTTPDGELFF TGTGCCAGCAGTTTAAAGACAACCCCCGACGGGGAGCTGTTTTTT